A selection of T cell receptor beta chains follows, all from one sample in a study of regulatory T cells in long-lasting Graves disease. TCRdb re-called the multiplex PCR reads through MiXCR, storing one row per CDR3 protein. The sample lists approximately 350,000 distinct CDR3 sequences, 15% to 20% occurring once. Another study also made use of these data, one on T cells in Graves' hyperthyroidism and ophthalmopathy.

Sequenced material: peripheral blood mononuclear cells (PBMCs), taken at new diagnosis, from a patient treated with antithyroid drugs. The source of these receptors is a woman younger than 30 with Graves disease. Both conserved end residues are part of each CDR3. The order of the fields is V gene, J gene, clone size, CDR3 protein. Only some rows state a clone size, as once, few, many or a class for expanded clones.

V: TRBV19
J: TRBJ2-7
size: NA
CDR3: CASSILGLAGGEQYF

V: TRBV4-2
J: TRBJ1-2
size: many
CDR3: CASSQEGTPSYGYTF

V: TRBV4-1
J: TRBJ2-1
size: NA
CDR3: CASSRSTQDFGYNEQFF

V: TRBV11-2
J: TRBJ2-5
size: NA
CDR3: CASSSEGGPQETQYF

V: TRBV3-1
J: TRBJ2-6
size: NA
CDR3: CASSLTSPRAGANVLTF

V: TRBV6-4
J: TRBJ2-1
size: NA
CDR3: CASSEDTSGRALNEQFF

V: TRBV12-3/TRBV12-4
J: TRBJ2-7
size: many
CDR3: CASRASGGPYEQYF

V: TRBV30
J: TRBJ2-3
size: many
CDR3: CAWGGGGTQYF

V: TRBV7-3
J: TRBJ1-5
size: NA
CDR3: CASSPAVGQPQHF

V: TRBV30
J: TRBJ2-7
size: many
CDR3: CAWSGTGFYEQYF

V: TRBV4-1
J: TRBJ2-3
size: NA
CDR3: CASSAELAGVRDTQYF

V: TRBV9
J: TRBJ2-1
size: few
CDR3: CASSVDPRGGDNEQFF

V: TRBV12-3/TRBV12-4
J: TRBJ2-3
size: NA
CDR3: CASTWTPTDTQYF

V: TRBV4-2
J: TRBJ1-1
size: few
CDR3: CASSQAGGGRRTANTEAFF